These T cell receptor beta chains were read from a single sample in a study of T cell responses to AZD1222 COVID-19 vaccine. Assay used: immunoSEQ multiplex PCR; TCRdb lists only in-frame clones, some missing. The sample has more than 95,000 clones; around 90% are singletons. The sample was peripheral blood, taken on day 0 of AZD1222 vaccination. These receptors originate from an adult in good health. Both conserved end residues are part of each CDR3. Each record gives: clone size, V gene, J gene, D gene, CDR3 DNA, CDR3 protein. The D gene is left open where the match is weak. Rows give clone size only sometimes, using once, few, many, or a class for an expanded clone.

clone size: few; V gene: TRBV5-1; J gene: TRBJ1-1; D gene: TRBD1; CDR3 DNA: TGCGCCAGCAGCGAAGGGGGCTTCGGGAACACTGAAGCTTTCTTT; CDR3 protein: CASSEGGFGNTEAFF
clone size: -; V gene: TRBV7-9; J gene: TRBJ1-2; D gene: -; CDR3 DNA: TGTGCCAGCAGCTTAGTTCCGGGGGGCTATGGCTACACCTTC; CDR3 protein: CASSLVPGGYGYTF
clone size: -; V gene: TRBV5-1; J gene: TRBJ2-1; D gene: -; CDR3 DNA: TGCGGCAGCAGAGACTCCGGGGAGAATGAGCAGTTCTTC; CDR3 protein: CGSRDSGENEQFF
clone size: -; V gene: TRBV19; J gene: TRBJ1-4; D gene: -; CDR3 DNA: TGTGCCAGTAGTACCGGGGCCGCTAATGAAAAACTGTTTTTT; CDR3 protein: CASSTGAANEKLFF
clone size: -; V gene: TRBV6-5; J gene: TRBJ2-1; D gene: -; CDR3 DNA: TGTGCCAGCAGTTACGGGAGGAGCAATGAGCAGTTCTTC; CDR3 protein: CASSYGRSNEQFF
clone size: -; V gene: TRBV24-1; J gene: TRBJ2-1; D gene: TRBD1; CDR3 DNA: TGTGCCACCAGTGAATCCCTCCGGGACAGGGGACTACATGAGCAGTTCTTC; CDR3 protein: CATSESLRDRGLHEQFF
clone size: -; V gene: TRBV28; J gene: TRBJ1-5; D gene: TRBD1; CDR3 DNA: TGTGCCAGCCGGGACAGCCTCAATCAGCCCCAGCATTTT; CDR3 protein: CASRDSLNQPQHF
clone size: few; V gene: TRBV20-1; J gene: TRBJ2-7; D gene: TRBD2; CDR3 DNA: TGCAGTGCAAGCGGGAGCTACGAGCAGTACTTC; CDR3 protein: CSASGSYEQYF
clone size: -; V gene: TRBV27; J gene: TRBJ1-4; D gene: -; CDR3 DNA: TGTGCCAGCAGTCCTCTACAGGGAAAACTGTTTTTT; CDR3 protein: CASSPLQGKLFF
clone size: -; V gene: TRBV3-1/TRBV3-2; J gene: TRBJ2-6; D gene: -; CDR3 DNA: TGTGCCAGCAGCCCGAGCTCTGGGGCCAACGTCCTGACTTTC; CDR3 protein: CASSPSSGANVLTF
clone size: -; V gene: TRBV11-2; J gene: TRBJ2-3; D gene: -; CDR3 DNA: TGTGCCAGCAGCTTAGATTCTTCGAAGGATACGCAGTATTTT; CDR3 protein: CASSLDSSKDTQYF
clone size: -; V gene: TRBV28; J gene: TRBJ2-5; D gene: -; CDR3 DNA: TGTGCCAGCGGGGACCGGCGTGAGACCCAGTACTTC; CDR3 protein: CASGDRRETQYF
clone size: -; V gene: TRBV7-9; J gene: TRBJ2-7; D gene: TRBD2; CDR3 DNA: TGTGCCAGCAGCTTAGCTTCGACTAGCGCCTTCTACGAGCAGTACTTC; CDR3 protein: CASSLASTSAFYEQYF
clone size: many; V gene: TRBV7-9; J gene: TRBJ1-5; D gene: -; CDR3 DNA: TGTGCCAGCAGCAGAGAGACCCTCAATCAGCCCCAGCATTTT; CDR3 protein: CASSRETLNQPQHF
clone size: -; V gene: TRBV28; J gene: TRBJ2-7; D gene: TRBD2; CDR3 DNA: TGTGCCAGCAGTTCCCATGGGGCGGGAGCAATTGACGAGCAGTACTTC; CDR3 protein: CASSSHGAGAIDEQYF
clone size: -; V gene: TRBV19; J gene: TRBJ1-5; D gene: -; CDR3 DNA: TGTGCCAGTAGTATCCAGGGTCGTCAGCCCCAGCATTTT; CDR3 protein: CASSIQGRQPQHF